One T cell receptor beta chain is described in this entry. This record belongs to a study of T cells after yellow fever vaccination. Overall study context: Libraries from low-cell-number fractions were prepared with the SMART-Seq v4 Ultra Low Input RNA kit.

Germline V gene data show CDR1 as SQVTM and CDR2 as ANQGSEA. CDR3 length: 15 residues. V shed 8 bases and J shed 1 base, with 21 bases lying between them. Template switching by 5'RACE produced TCR cDNA, adding a universal primer site and UMIs. TCRdb independently ran MiXCR on the 5' RACE reads; one entry per CDR3 protein. Of approximately 550,000 distinct CDR3 sequences in the sample, roughly 19% are singletons; the top ten hold approximately 15%. The clonotype was recovered from a man aged 25-45 years who received the YFV17D yellow fever vaccine. The chain uses TRBV29-1 and TRBJ2-7; TRBD1 might be the D (6 bases). Here the sequenced sample was PBMCs, taken 15 days after the yellow fever booster vaccination. The CDR3 reads CSIKPLQGLSYEQYF. The CDR3, as DNA: TGCAGCATCAAGCCCCTGCAGGGGCTGTCCTACGAGCAGTACTTC.